Each of the 31 T cell receptor beta chains below was sequenced from the same sample in a study of T cells after yellow fever vaccination. TCRdb recomputed calls from the 5' RACE reads with MiXCR, one row per CDR3 protein. In the table there are 250,000 to 400,000 distinct CDR3 sequences, 4% to 5.5% of which are singletons. The material sequenced was PBMCs, taken 15 days after the yellow fever booster vaccination. Receptor source: a young man who received the YFV17D yellow fever vaccine.

This clonotype was counted many times. This chain joins TRBV29-1 and TRBJ1-2; D not certain. The CDR3 runs to 13 residues. V was cut by 4 bases and J by 3 bases, with 12 bases left in between. Per germline, CDR1 SQVTM and CDR2 ANQGSEA. The DNA for the CDR3 is TGCAGCGTTGGGGAGAGGACTGACTATGGCTACACCTTC. Residues: CSVGERTDYGYTF. Full variable domain (outside the CDR3, taken from reference TRBV29-1 and TRBJ1-2): SAVISQKPSRDICQRGTSLTIQCQVDSQVTMMFWYRQQPGQSLTLIATANQGSEATYESGFVIDKFPISRPNLTFSTLTVSNMSPEDSSIYLCSVGERTDYGYTFGSGTRLTVV.

This clonotype was counted ten times or more. The chain links TRBV20-1 to TRBJ1-4; 8 bases match TRBD1. This CDR3 contains 15 residues. The germline CDR1 and CDR2 sequences are DFQATT and SNEGSKA (reference sequence). With 4 bases clipped from V and 2 bases from J, the junction kept 6 bases outside the gene matches. This chain's CDR3 is CSATDRVRTNEKLFF. For the CDR3, the DNA is TGCAGTGCTACGGACAGGGTTAGGACTAATGAAAAACTGTTTTTT.

Regarding this clonotype: A single base separates this from a much larger clone, so it may be a read error. The chain joins TRBV20-1 to TRBJ2-7; 10 bases match TRBD1. Germline lookup yields CDR1 DFQATT and CDR2 SNEGSKA (reference sequence). The CDR3 contains 14 residues. The CDR3 is CSAPDRGSSHEQYF. The CDR3, as DNA: TGCAGTGCTCCGGACAGGGGGAGCTCCCACGAGCAGTACTTC.

This clonotype was counted between two and nine times. The chain has TRBV4-2 and TRBJ2-7; no definite D call. Trimming cost V 4 bases and J 4 bases, with 5 bases left between them. The CDR3 has 11 amino acids. CDR1 and CDR2 from the germline V gene are LGHNA and YNFKEQ. This CDR3 reads CASSLDYEQYF. The DNA of the CDR3 is TGTGCCAGCAGCCTCGATTACGAGCAGTACTTC.

The chain couples TRBV7-6 to TRBJ2-5, with D perhaps assigned TRBD1 or TRBD2 (5 bases each). Germline V CDR1 and CDR2: SGHVS, FNYEAQ. V lost 1 base, J lost 0 bases, and 18 bases lay in between. This CDR3 comprises 18 residues. DNA for the CDR3: TGTGCCAGCAGCTTAGGGAACGCAGGGACGGTAGACCAAGAGACCCAGTACTTC. Translating gives CASSLGNAGTVDQETQYF.

This chain links TRBV7-2 with TRBJ2-4; 8 nucleotides agree with TRBD2. This CDR3 comprises 15 residues. Germline V gene data show CDR1 as SGHTA and CDR2 as FQGNSA. V lost 7 bases, J lost 0 bases, and 5 bases stayed unmatched. Here the CDR3 reads CASTFGGVAKNIQYF. The CDR3 DNA sequence: TGTGCCAGCACCTTCGGGGGGGTAGCCAAAAACATTCAGTACTTC.

The V gene is TRBV20-1, the J gene TRBJ1-5; D call uncertain. Germline CDR1 DFQATT, CDR2 SNEGSKA (reference sequence). The CDR3 has 13 residues. The V gene lost 0 bases and the J gene lost 5 bases, with 8 bases spanning the gap. CDR3 in amino acids: CSARDPVHQPQHF. In DNA, the CDR3 is TGCAGTGCTAGAGATCCCGTCCATCAGCCCCAGCATTTT.

In this sample, this clonotype turned up a few times. This chain joins TRBV5-6 and TRBJ2-3; D may be TRBD1 (6 bases). The CDR3 is 17 residues long. The germline V gene encodes CDR1 SGHDT and CDR2 YYEEEE. V gave up 0 bases and J gave up 3 bases, with 17 bases separating them. CDR3 amino acids: CASSLGPGTPRTDTQYF. CDR3 DNA: TGTGCCAGCAGCTTGGGCCCCGGGACACCGAGGACAGATACGCAGTATTTT.

This clonotype was detected ten times or more. The chain joins TRBV12-3 or TRBV12-4 to TRBJ2-5; D unclear. V gave up 6 bases and J gave up 5 bases, with 10 bases separating them. The length of the CDR3 is 12 residues. The CDR3 here is CASRWGSETQYF. The CDR3 region has the DNA TGTGCCAGCAGGTGGGGATCGGAGACCCAGTACTTC.

The table lists this clonotype with a few counts. The chain couples TRBV20-1 to TRBJ1-2; the D gene is possibly TRBD1 (6 bases). The CDR3 consists of 12 residues. CDR1 is DFQATT, CDR2 SNEGSKA, per germline (reference sequence). V was clipped by 1 base and J by 7 bases, with 10 bases between them. The CDR3: CSARVQGAGYTF. The CDR3 DNA reads TGCAGTGCTAGAGTACAGGGAGCTGGCTACACCTTC.

This clonotype was seen ten or more times. J is TRBJ2-1 and V is TRBV24-1; D might be TRBD2 (5 bases). The germline V gene has CDR1 KGHDR and CDR2 SFDVKD. This CDR3 has 11 amino acids. Trimming left V 9 bases short and J 8 bases short, with 10 bases between. Written as DNA, the CDR3 is TGTGCCACCTCGGCGGGCTATGAGCAGTTCTTC. Translation: CATSAGYEQFF.

At least ten counts were recorded for this clonotype. The rearrangement joins TRBV25-1 to TRBJ2-7; 7 nucleotides agree with TRBD2. The germline gives CDR1 MGHDK, CDR2 SYGVNS. The CDR3 consists of 13 residues. V trimming: 5 bases; J trimming: 4 bases; junction bases outside the gene matches: 5. In DNA, the CDR3 is TGTGCCAGCAGTTGGGAGGGGCCATACGAGCAGTACTTC. Translation: CASSWEGPYEQYF.

CDR3 nucleotides: TGTGCCACCAGCAGAGCGGGGAGTCTTATCGGGGAGCTGTTTTTT. Protein product: CATSRAGSLIGELFF. The rearrangement uses TRBV15 and TRBJ2-2; D perhaps matches TRBD2 (5 bases). The V end was cut by 1 base, the J end by 7 bases, with 13 bases between. CDR1 is LNHNV, CDR2 YYDKDF, per germline (reference sequence). The CDR3 covers 15 residues.

This clonotype was detected many times. The rearrangement uses TRBV7-3 and TRBJ2-3; 7 nucleotides agree with TRBD1. CDR1 is SGHTA and CDR2 is FQGTGA in the germline V gene. CDR3 length: 14 amino acids. With V trimmed by 5 bases and J by 8 bases, 10 bases remained unmatched. The CDR3 region is CASSENTGATTQYF. In DNA form, the CDR3 reads TGTGCCAGCAGCGAAAACACAGGGGCGACTACGCAGTATTTT. Full variable domain (remainder filled in from reference TRBV7-3 and TRBJ2-3): GAGVSQTPSNKVTEKGKYVELRCDPISGHTALYWYRQSLGQGPEFLIYFQGTGAADDSGLPNDRFFAVRPEGSVSTLKIQRTERGDSAVYLCASSENTGATTQYFGPGTRLTVL.

This clonotype was seen a handful of times. V usage is TRBV28 and J usage is TRBJ2-5, with D possibly TRBD1 on 5 matching bases. This CDR3 has 15 amino acids. V shed 2 bases and J shed 5 bases, with 15 bases lying between them. The germline CDR1 and CDR2 sequences are MDHEN and SYDVKM. CDR3 sequence: CASSLVRAAGETQYF. The CDR3 nucleotides read TGTGCCAGCAGTTTAGTCAGGGCTGCTGGGGAGACCCAGTACTTC.

The chain carries TRBV12-3 or TRBV12-4 and TRBJ2-3; tentative D call: TRBD2 (6 bases). The CDR3 has 15 residues. The germline V and J ends were trimmed by 3 bases and 4 bases, with 14 bases remaining between them. The CDR3 protein is CASSLGTFQADTQYF. Written as DNA, the CDR3 is TGTGCCAGCAGTTTGGGGACTTTTCAGGCAGATACGCAGTATTTT.

This clonotype was counted at least ten times. The J gene is TRBJ2-1, the V gene TRBV27; 8 nucleotides line up with TRBD2. The junction had 11 bases not matched to a gene; V was cut back by 6 bases and J by 7 bases. CDR3 length equals 15 residues. Germline-derived CDR1 and CDR2 are MNHEY and SMNVEV (reference sequence). The CDR3 protein is CASRVGLESKNEQFF. CDR3 DNA sequence: TGTGCCAGCAGAGTGGGACTAGAAAGTAAGAATGAGCAGTTCTTC.

This clonotype was seen at least ten times. The chain joins TRBV10-3 to TRBJ2-3; D ambiguous. Germline-derived CDR1 and CDR2 are ENHRY and SYGVKD. The CDR3 extends over 13 amino acids. V dropped 0 bases and J dropped 4 bases, with 5 bases sitting between them. CDR3 protein: CAISESNSDTQYF. CDR3 DNA sequence: TGTGCCATCAGTGAGTCGAATTCAGATACGCAGTATTTT.

A few counts support this clonotype. The chain employs TRBV20-1 and TRBJ2-3; 12 nucleotides agree with TRBD2. From germline, CDR1 is DFQATT and CDR2 SNEGSKA (reference sequence). With V trimmed by 5 bases and J by 1 base, 13 bases remained unmatched. The CDR3 length is 18 residues. The CDR3 coding sequence is TGCAGTGCTGTCAGGTTCGGACTAGCGGGGAGGGGCACAGATACGCAGTATTTT. Its translation is CSAVRFGLAGRGTDTQYF.

This clonotype occurred a few times. V gene TRBV20-1 combines with J gene TRBJ2-3, with 8 bases that match TRBD2. Germline trimming cut 5 bases from V and 4 bases from J; bases unmatched to any gene: 11. From germline, CDR1 is DFQATT and CDR2 SNEGSKA (reference sequence). The CDR3 consists of 15 residues. CDR3 in amino acids: CSAGDLRGGSDTQYF. The CDR3 nucleotides are TGCAGTGCTGGGGACCTCCGGGGGGGCTCAGATACGCAGTATTTT.

This clonotype appeared many times. V is TRBV5-1 and J is TRBJ2-7; 7 nucleotides align to TRBD2. Trimming cost V 5 bases and J 3 bases; bases outside gene matches: 8. The CDR3 is made up of 14 amino acids. CDR1 is SGHRS and CDR2 is YFSETQ in the germline V gene. CDR3 loop: CASSYGGGVYEQYF. CDR3 bases: TGCGCCAGCAGTTACGGGGGAGGGGTCTACGAGCAGTACTTC.

The chain employs TRBV10-3 and TRBJ1-1; 8 bases map to TRBD1. The CDR3 runs to 15 residues. J was trimmed by 0 bases and V by 10 bases; bases with no gene match: 10. Germline V CDR1 and CDR2: ENHRY, SYGVKD. CDR3 amino acids: CATNGQGVLNTEAFF. The CDR3 nucleotides are TGTGCCACTAACGGACAGGGTGTTTTGAACACTGAAGCTTTCTTT.

This CDR3 reads CASIGTGGGSGANVLTF. The CDR3 DNA reads as TGTGCCAGCATCGGGACAGGGGGTGGCTCTGGGGCCAACGTCCTGACTTTC. This chain links TRBV7-9 with TRBJ2-6; 11 bases fit TRBD1. This CDR3 has 17 residues. The J segment lost 0 bases and the V segment lost 7 bases, leaving 5 bases of the junction unmatched. The germline gives CDR1 SEHNR, CDR2 FQNEAQ (reference sequence). The complete variable domain, with remaining parts taken from reference TRBV7-9 and TRBJ2-6, reads DTGVSQNPRHKITKRGQNVTFRCDPISEHNRLYWYRQTLGQGPEFLTYFQNEAQLEKSRLLSDRFSAERPKGSFSTLEIQRTEQGDSAMYLCASIGTGGGSGANVLTFGAGSRLTVL.

This clonotype was detected ten times or more. The chain uses TRBV11-2 and TRBJ2-4, with TRBD1 matching over 10 bases. Looked up from germline, CDR1 is SGHAT and CDR2 is FQNNGV. This CDR3 region has 16 residues. Germline trimming cut 3 bases from V and 7 bases from J; bases unmatched to any gene: 9. The CDR3 sequence is CASSFTTGGGRNIQYF. For the CDR3, the DNA is TGTGCCAGCAGCTTCACGACAGGGGGCGGTAGGAACATTCAGTACTTC.

Only a few counts were recorded for this clonotype. The V call is TRBV24-1, the J call TRBJ1-5; no firm D call. This CDR3 comprises 14 residues. The V gene's germline CDR1 is KGHDR and CDR2 SFDVKD. V shed 3 bases and J shed 11 bases, with 16 bases lying between them. CDR3 loop: CATSDGDYPAAQHF. Written as DNA, the CDR3 is TGTGCCACCAGTGATGGTGACTATCCCGCCGCCCAGCATTTT.

This clonotype has at least ten counts. The V gene is TRBV20-1, the J gene TRBJ1-2, with D hard to call. V dropped 0 bases and J dropped 6 bases, with 14 bases sitting between them. This CDR3 contains 14 residues. Germline V gives CDR1 DFQATT, CDR2 SNEGSKA (reference sequence). CDR3 DNA: TGCAGTGCTAGAGATGCAAGGTCAGGAGATGGCTACACCTTC. It translates to CSARDARSGDGYTF.

The rearrangement uses TRBV29-1 and TRBJ2-1; TRBD1 matches 8 bases. The junction had 6 bases not matched to a gene; V was cut back by 4 bases and J by 4 bases. The CDR3 loop spans 14 amino acids. The germline V gene encodes CDR1 SQVTM and CDR2 ANQGSEA. CDR3 region: CSVVPRGRYNEQFF. For the CDR3, the DNA is TGCAGCGTTGTCCCCAGGGGGCGGTACAATGAGCAGTTCTTC.

This clonotype was counted ten times or more. The CDR3 is CSASGGPDTQYF. In DNA form, the CDR3 reads TGCAGCGCCTCGGGGGGCCCAGATACGCAGTATTTT. The V gene is TRBV29-1, the J gene TRBJ2-3, with D maybe TRBD2 (7 bases). Trimming shortened V by 7 bases and J by 4 bases, and 12 bases separated the two germline ends. This CDR3 comprises 12 residues. CDR1 is SQVTM, CDR2 ANQGSEA, per germline.

This clonotype has a count of ten or more. J is TRBJ1-5 and V is TRBV4-3, with a weak D call TRBD1 (5 bases). V gave up 2 bases and J gave up 3 bases, with 11 bases separating them. The CDR3 consists of 15 residues. Germline CDR1 reads LGHNA; CDR2 reads YSLEER. The DNA of the CDR3 is TGCGCCAGCAGCCAACTGATAGGGGCCAATCAGCCCCAGCATTTT. Its protein product is CASSQLIGANQPQHF.

In this sample, this clonotype turned up many times. The genes are TRBV4-3 and TRBJ2-7; no clear D gene. CDR3 length equals 14 residues. V was trimmed by 2 bases and J by 6 bases, leaving 14 bases between them. CDR1 is LGHNA, CDR2 YSLEER, per germline. The CDR3 is CASSQFLEVREQYF. CDR3 DNA: TGCGCCAGCAGCCAATTTCTCGAGGTGCGCGAGCAGTACTTC.

This clonotype has ten or more counts. The chain recombines TRBV7-8 with TRBJ2-5; 9 bases align to TRBD2. The germline V gene encodes CDR1 SGHVS and CDR2 FQNEAQ. J was trimmed by 3 bases and V by 4 bases; bases with no gene match: 6. The CDR3 length is 15 residues. The CDR3 region is CASSSPLAGEETQYF. CDR3 DNA sequence: TGTGCCAGCAGCTCACCTTTAGCGGGGGAAGAGACCCAGTACTTC.